The TCR beta chain described here comes from a study of blood T cell dynamics during melanoma immunotherapy (dated by TCRdb to about 2020). Regarding the study in general: Patients with metastatic melanoma were treated with first-line pembrolizumab or nivolumab plus ipilimumab as standard of care in the United Kingdom. Consecutive patients formed a training cohort, and a further independent group of patients from the same centre was pooled into an external validation set. To identify early correlates of response, the study profiled peripheral T cell receptor repertoires in patients with metastatic melanoma before and after one cycle of checkpoint inhibitor therapy. On the study overall, not on this receptor specifically: The relatively small sample size was recognized as a factor that could limit how well the results generalize. Unlike progressors, patients who went on to achieve disease control showed a bifurcated reorganization of the PBMC repertoire at W3, with either increased clonality or increased diversity. Whether the T cell clones behind the repertoire changes were melanoma-specific or instead reflected general immune activation was something the study could not determine.

A fixed 350 ng of DNA was loaded for every bulk PBMC sample. TCR beta CDR3 sequences were amplified from genomic DNA with the immunoSEQ TCRb Assay kit following manufacturer instructions. The KAPA Library Quantification Kit for Illumina platforms was used to quantify the pooled libraries by qPCR. Sequencing of the pooled libraries was done on an Illumina NextSeq 500, with clustering at about 0.55-1.2 pM. In the authors' own workflow: TCR data were analyzed using immunoSEQ ANALYZER and the R LymphoSeq package. A rearrangement efficiency score was calculated as productive divided by the sum of productive and non-productive CDR3 sequences. Clonality was measured with the Gini coefficient and diversity with the Renyi index at alpha=1, compared pairwise between timepoints within each patient. Clonal relatedness, based on an edit distance of 3, and repertoire similarity, based on the Bhattacharyya coefficient, were both computed in LymphoSeq. To classify response, a linear discriminant analysis based on week-3 changes in clonality and diversity was built using the R MASS and caret packages. The table was pulled from immuneACCESS by TCRdb, which kept in-frame rearrangements only. Such tables lose some clones; where checked, under half of the loss comes from unresolved V genes, and the rest has no known cause. For V, J and clone size, that table is used; D and trimming come from the DNA. In this sample the table shows roughly 9,400 clones, 70% to 90% of which occur a single time. The ten largest clones represent over 30% of the sample.

A word on this clone: The antigen this receptor binds is unknown. Per-base quality was not reported, and no clone a single base away is much larger than it.

In light of the paper, this sample's time point label describes: pre-treatment baseline. Blood samples were taken before treatment (T0) and at week 3 (W3), following the first cycle of checkpoint blockade. Except for a couple of patients with rapid clinical progression, response was assessed 12 weeks after the first infusion by RECIST 1.1; disease control meant complete response, partial response or stable disease. Patients with prior systemic cancer treatment, concomitant immunosuppressant therapy or synchronous other active malignancies were excluded. Both bulk PBMC and plasma cell-free DNA were sequenced for TCR beta so that circulating cells and T cell turnover could be tracked. PBMC were isolated from blood with Lymphoprep and SepMate tubes, followed by red cell lysis. QIAamp DNA Blood Mini kits were used to extract DNA from PBMC and from sorted T cell subsets. V gives up 2 bases and J gives up 0 bases, and the segment between their germline ends measures 12 bases. CDR1 and CDR2, looked up from the germline V gene, are SGHRS and YFSETQ. From cysteine to phenylalanine, the CDR3 is 17 amino acids long. Solely the CDR3 DNA is kept, with 51 bases framed from the first base.

This sample comprised blood, obtained from a patient treated with checkpoint blockade. The V and J genes are TRBV5-1 and TRBJ2-6; TRBD1 is perhaps the D gene, given 6 matching bases. The receptor's source is a human donor with melanoma. The DNA reads as follows: TGCGCCAGCAGCTTTGCCGGACAGCTCTCTGGGGCCAACGTCCTGACTTTC. This translates into CASSFAGQLSGANVLTF.